The 26 T cell receptor beta chains reported below all come from one sample, sequenced in a study of T cells after yellow fever vaccination. TCRdb processed the 5' RACE reads anew with MiXCR; each CDR3 protein has one entry. The sample consists of some 390,000 distinct CDR3 sequences, under 20% of them appearing once. The source was PBMCs, collected before the yellow fever booster vaccination. The source of these receptors is a man aged 18 to 30 who received the YFV17D yellow fever vaccine.

The chain has TRBV6-1 and TRBJ2-7; D unclear. Trimming cost V 5 bases and J 6 bases, with 11 bases left between them. In germline, CDR1 is MNHNS, CDR2 SASEGT. The CDR3 is 12 amino acids. CDR3 in amino acids: CASSNGVSEQYF. In nucleotides, the CDR3 is TGTGCCAGCAGTAATGGGGTTAGCGAGCAGTACTTC.

The sample holds a few counts of this clonotype. The chain employs TRBV5-1 and TRBJ2-7; tentative D call: TRBD2 (6 bases). The germline gives CDR1 SGHRS, CDR2 YFSETQ. Deletions cut 5 bases from V and 0 bases from J, with 12 bases between. The CDR3 consists of 14 residues. In nucleotides, the CDR3 is TGCGCCAGCAGTCGGGACTCCCACTCCTACGAGCAGTACTTC. It translates to CASSRDSHSYEQYF. The full variable domain, its missing parts supplied by reference TRBV5-1 and TRBJ2-7, is KAGVTQTPRYLIKTRGQQVTLSCSPISGHRSVSWYQQTPGQGLQFLFEYFSETQRNKGNFPGRFSGRQFSNSRSEMNVSTLELGDSALYLCASSRDSHSYEQYFGPGTRLTVT.

There are many counts of this clonotype. The chain has TRBV10-3 and TRBJ2-7, with 10 bases identical to TRBD1. Germline V gene data show CDR1 as ENHRY and CDR2 as SYGVKD. Trimming removed 6 bases from V and 7 bases from J; junction bases left unmatched: 12. CDR3 length equals 15 residues. CDR3 sequence (DNA): TGTGCCATCAGCGAGGGCCGGGACAGGGGACGTGAGCAGTACTTC. It encodes CAISEGRDRGREQYF.

This chain links TRBV6-1 with TRBJ2-7; D possibly corresponds to TRBD1 (5 bases). The V and J ends lost 8 bases and 0 bases respectively, with 8 bases between them. In germline, CDR1 is MNHNS, CDR2 SASEGT. The length of the CDR3 is 12 residues. The CDR3 spells CASPRDSYEQYF. As DNA, the CDR3 is TGTGCCAGCCCCAGGGACTCCTACGAGCAGTACTTC.

In this sample, this clonotype turned up a few times. The chain carries TRBV7-8 and TRBJ1-1; TRBD1 is a possible D gene (6 bases). Germline CDR1 is SGHVS and CDR2 is FQNEAQ. This CDR3 has 18 amino acids. With 7 bases removed from V and 1 base from J, the gap between germline ends came to 25 bases. The CDR3 DNA reads as TGTGCCAGCACCTACAATAGGTTGGGGGGGCGTACGAACACTGAAGCTTTCTTT. This sequence encodes CASTYNRLGGRTNTEAFF.

The V call is TRBV6-6, the J call TRBJ2-5, with D tentatively TRBD2 (5 bases). There are 13 residues in the CDR3. Trimming shortened V by 8 bases and J by 4 bases, and 14 bases separated the two germline ends. Germline values: CDR1 MNHNY, CDR2 SVGAGI (reference sequence). DNA for the CDR3: TGTGCCAGCTCCAAGGGTGGAGGAGAGACCCAGTACTTC. Its translation: CASSKGGGETQYF.

This clonotype has only one observation. This chain links TRBV20-1 with TRBJ2-4; maybe TRBD2 (7 bases). V was cut by 6 bases and J by 1 base, with 16 bases left in between. The CDR3 has 15 residues. The germline gives CDR1 DFQATT, CDR2 SNEGSKA (reference sequence). The DNA of the CDR3 is TGCAGTGCCATGTCGGGGGGCCATGCCAAAAACATTCAGTACTTC. Translating gives CSAMSGGHAKNIQYF.

CDR3: CASSPTGAAGIGNTGELFF. The CDR3 DNA reads TGTGCCAGCAGCCCCACCGGGGCGGCGGGAATTGGTAACACCGGGGAGCTGTTTTTT. The chain combines TRBV4-2 with TRBJ2-2; weak D call: TRBD2 (6 bases). CDR3 length equals 19 residues. The V gene lost 4 bases and the J gene lost 2 bases, with 23 bases spanning the gap. Per the germline V gene, CDR1 is LGHNA and CDR2 is YNFKEQ.

On this clonotype: A read error may be the cause here, since a much bigger clone is one base away. This rearrangement joins TRBV27 to TRBJ1-2, with 9 bases that match TRBD1. This CDR3 comprises 13 residues. Germline lookup yields CDR1 MNHEY and CDR2 SMNVEV (reference sequence). V lost 8 bases and J lost 3; bases outside the gene matches: 4. CDR3 sequence: CASGRDRDYGYTF. CDR3 nucleotides: TGTGCCAGCGGCCGGGACAGGGACTATGGCTACACCTTC.

This clonotype appeared many times. The chain recombines TRBV12-1 with TRBJ2-3; TRBD2 reflects the table's D call only, with no check against the DNA. TRBV12-1 represents a pseudogene. The CDR3 covers 17 residues. The CDR3 DNA reads as TGTGCCAGCAGCACCACGATTAGCGGGTCCCTTGGGGATACGCAGTATTTT. This gives the protein CASSTTISGSLGDTQYF.

The rearrangement joins TRBV4-2 to TRBJ2-3, with 9 positions matching TRBD2. The CDR3 extends over 18 amino acids. The trim removed 0 bases at V and 4 bases at J, leaving 11 bases unmatched. Looked up from germline, CDR1 is LGHNA and CDR2 is YNFKEQ. CDR3 nucleotide sequence: TGTGCCAGCAGCCAAGATGGCGAGCGGGGGGAGGGGGCAGATACGCAGTATTTT. Encoded protein: CASSQDGERGEGADTQYF.

This clonotype was recorded a few times. V gene TRBV28 combines with J gene TRBJ2-7; the D is unclear. V lost 6 bases and J 2 bases, leaving 14 bases between the germline ends. Germline lookup yields CDR1 MDHEN and CDR2 SYDVKM. There are 14 residues in the CDR3. In DNA, the CDR3 is TGTGCCAGCAGCGCCGTGGGTCGGGCCTACGAGCAGTACGTC. Translation: CASSAVGRAYEQYV.

The table lists this clonotype with a few counts. V and J are TRBV11-2 and TRBJ2-4, with TRBD1 as a possible D gene (5 bases). The CDR3 is made up of 16 amino acids. Germline values: CDR1 SGHAT, CDR2 FQNNGV. The ends were cut back, 5 bases at V and 0 bases at J, with 14 bases in the middle. For the CDR3, the DNA is TGTGCCAGCAGCCCCTGGACACAACTAGCCAAAAACATTCAGTACTTC. This codes for CASSPWTQLAKNIQYF.

V is TRBV2 and J is TRBJ2-3; D uncertain. This CDR3 contains 14 residues. The germline V gene has CDR1 SNHLY and CDR2 FYNNEI. Trimming stripped 5 bases from V and 4 bases from J, with 13 bases between. CDR3 nucleotide sequence: TGTGCCAGCAGTTCAGTTAGGGTGGCAGATACGCAGTATTTT. This gives the protein CASSSVRVADTQYF.

The CDR3 is CATSDLGRINEQFF. The CDR3 DNA sequence: TGTGCCACCAGTGATCTGGGGAGGATCAATGAGCAGTTCTTC. The rearrangement joins TRBV24-1 to TRBJ2-1, with D possibly being TRBD2 (6 bases). V was clipped by 3 bases and J by 6 bases, with 11 bases between them. CDR1 KGHDR and CDR2 SFDVKD come from the germline V gene. This CDR3 contains 14 residues.

This clonotype was seen a few times. The chain's CDR3 is CASSHHVGNTEAFF. CDR3 coding DNA: TGTGCCAGCAGCCACCACGTTGGGAACACTGAAGCTTTCTTT. V usage is TRBV27 and J usage is TRBJ1-1; unclear D gene. V was shortened by 6 bases and J by 1 base, with 12 bases between the two germline ends. Germline CDR1 is MNHEY and CDR2 is SMNVEV (reference sequence). This CDR3 contains 14 residues.

The chain employs TRBV20-1 and TRBJ2-5; TRBD1 is a possible D gene (6 bases). The germline V gene has CDR1 DFQATT and CDR2 SNEGSKA (reference sequence). V lost 6 bases to trimming and J lost 4 bases, with 12 bases between them. This CDR3 is 12 amino acids long. DNA of the CDR3: TGCAGTGCGAGACGCAGGGGAGAGACCCAGTACTTC. It specifies CSARRRGETQYF.

The gene calls are TRBV7-2 and TRBJ1-5; possible D gene TRBD1, 5 bases. The V end was cut by 1 base, the J end by 5 bases, with 15 bases between. Germline lookup yields CDR1 SGHTA and CDR2 FQGNSA. The CDR3 has 16 residues. The CDR3 bases are TGTGCCAGCAGCTTAGTTGGGGGGTGGTCGGATCAGCCCCAGCATTTT. It encodes CASSLVGGWSDQPQHF.

For the CDR3, the DNA is TGTGCCACCAGCAGTAACACTGAAGCTTTCTTT. Its protein product is CATSSNTEAFF. V usage is TRBV15 and J usage is TRBJ1-1; no definite D call. The CDR3 sequence is 11 residues long. Trimming took off 3 bases at V and 2 bases at J, with 1 base between the two ends. Germline assignment: CDR1 LNHNV and CDR2 YYDKDF (reference sequence).

The CDR3 reads CASSSQGAYTDTQYF. The CDR3 DNA is TGTGCCAGCAGTAGTCAGGGGGCCTACACAGATACGCAGTATTTT. The rearrangement links TRBV6-5 to TRBJ2-3, with 8 bases identical to TRBD1. The germline V gene encodes CDR1 MNHEY and CDR2 SVGAGI. V lost 5 bases, J lost 2 bases, and 6 bases stayed unmatched. CDR3 length equals 15 residues.

The chain uses TRBV6-5 and TRBJ1-5; 7 bases line up with TRBD1. Looked up from germline, CDR1 is MNHEY and CDR2 is SVGAGI. The CDR3 totals 16 residues. The V segment lost 6 bases and the J segment 4 bases; nucleotides outside the gene matches: 12. CDR3 sequence (DNA): TGTGCCAGCAGCGGGAGACAGGGTCGACCGAATCAGCCCCAGCATTTT. Translation gives CASSGRQGRPNQPQHF.

This sequence joins TRBV7-6 and TRBJ1-4; D is perhaps TRBD1 (5 bases). The CDR3 runs to 12 residues. The V and J ends lost 10 bases and 8 bases respectively, with 14 bases between them. The germline V gene has CDR1 SGHVS and CDR2 FNYEAQ. CDR3: CANPPGLEKLFF. The CDR3 nucleotides are TGTGCCAACCCGCCGGGGCTCGAAAAACTGTTTTTT.

The CDR3 region has the DNA TGCGCCAGCAGCTTGGCCGAGGGGTACGAGCAGTACGTC. It yields the protein CASSLAEGYEQYV. This rearrangement joins TRBV5-1 to TRBJ2-7; D tentatively reads TRBD1 or TRBD2 (5 bases each). The CDR3 consists of 13 residues. Germline CDR1 SGHRS, CDR2 YFSETQ. V was cut by 0 bases and J by 4 bases, with 8 bases left in between.

This clonotype was observed a handful of times. This chain connects TRBV11-2 to TRBJ1-2; a possible D gene is TRBD1 (6 bases). V was pared by 4 bases and J by 0 bases, with 21 bases between. Germline CDR1 SGHAT, CDR2 FQNNGV. There are 18 residues in the CDR3. The CDR3 sequence: CASSSNPMTGRANYGYTF. The CDR3 DNA reads TGTGCCAGCAGCTCCAATCCCATGACAGGACGAGCTAACTATGGCTACACCTTC. The full variable domain, with the rest looked up from reference TRBV11-2 and TRBJ1-2, is EAGVAQSPRYKIIEKRQSVAFWCNPISGHATLYWYQQILGQGPKLLIQFQNNGVVDDSQLPKDRFSAERLKGVDSTLKIQPAKLEDSAVYLCASSSNPMTGRANYGYTFGSGTRLTVV.

This chain joins TRBV12-3 or TRBV12-4 and TRBJ2-3, with unresolved D. The CDR3 contains 10 residues. V was pared by 8 bases and J by 6 bases, with 6 bases between. The CDR3: CASGWDTQYF. CDR3 coding DNA: TGTGCCAGCGGCTGGGATACGCAGTATTTT.

The chain is built from TRBV27 and TRBJ1-1; tentative D call: TRBD1 (6 bases). The CDR3 covers 15 residues. V was pared by 4 bases and J by 7 bases, with 19 bases between. Germline CDR1 reads MNHEY; CDR2 reads SMNVEV (reference sequence). The CDR3 DNA is TGTGCCAGCAGTTCCACAGCGACAGGAGGAGGTGAAGCTTTCTTT. It specifies CASSSTATGGGEAFF.